These T cell receptor beta chains were read from a single sample in a study of shared clonotypes between healthy human individuals. The data were produced by immunoSEQ multiplex PCR, yet TCRdb's version contains in-frame clones alone and is incomplete. The sample shows 2 million to 2.5 million clones, more than 90% of them seen only once. Sequencing was carried out using naive CD4+ T cells sorted from blood. These receptors were taken from a man between 18 and 35 years old in good health. The conserved cysteine and the conserved F or W are not part of the CDR3 here. Each record gives: V gene, J gene, CDR3 protein.

TRBV5-8,TRBJ1-2,ASSPGPRNYGYT
TRBV6-1,TRBJ2-5,ASSVGTVQETQY
TRBV19,TRBJ1-5,ASSIGVVSNQPQH
TRBV7-2,TRBJ2-1,ASRLGREATIEQF
TRBV30,TRBJ2-1,AWDRGEVYNEQF
TRBV2,TRBJ1-5,ASRQGAWGNQPQH
TRBV5-1,TRBJ2-7,ASSLGQAASSYEQY
TRBV30,TRBJ1-4,AWDRGSEKLF
TRBV19,TRBJ1-6,ASSPNRADIASPLH
TRBV6-4,TRBJ1-2,ASSDSGQGGSYGYT
TRBV28,TRBJ2-7,ASRGDSLGSYEQY
TRBV2,TRBJ1-2,ASSGEGQGYGYT
TRBV9,TRBJ1-6,ASSIGQYQGSPLH
TRBV28,TRBJ1-1,ASSFPGTDVAF
TRBV6-6,TRBJ1-4,ASSQTGDPLNEKLF
TRBV7-9,TRBJ1-4,ASSLQAGGRTNEKLF
TRBV6-1,TRBJ1-1,ASSEVRQGEAF
TRBV10-2,TRBJ2-7,ASTLGTATYEQY
TRBV15,TRBJ1-1,ATSREGRGRTEAF
TRBV10-1,TRBJ2-1,ASSAGGYEQF
TRBV11-2,TRBJ2-5,ASSPGTGQETQY
TRBV7-8,TRBJ2-7,ASSLVREQY